A single sample is the source of the 24 T cell receptor beta chains below, sequenced in a study of CD8 T cells in Susac syndrome. The authors reverse transcribed roughly 0.5 to 1 ug RNA with random hexamers. TCRdb redid the calling of the immunoSEQ multiplex PCR reads with MiXCR, one entry per CDR3 protein. In the table there are roughly 150,000 distinct CDR3 sequences, approximately 94% of which are singletons. The sample taken for sequencing was CD8+ T cells from PBMCs. The source of these receptors is a human donor with multiple sclerosis.

V usage is TRBV27 and J usage is TRBJ1-1; maybe TRBD1 (5 bases). Trimming removed 1 base from V and 4 bases from J, with 10 bases in between. The length of the CDR3 is 14 residues. Germline-derived CDR1 and CDR2 are MNHEY and SMNVEV (reference sequence). The CDR3 bases are TGTGCCAGCAGTTTATGGGGCGTGGGCACTGAAGCTTTCTTT. Translation gives CASSLWGVGTEAFF.

The rearrangement links TRBV9 to TRBJ2-1; the match to TRBD1 covers 8 bases. J gave up 5 bases and V 0 bases, and 7 bases lay outside the gene matches. The CDR3 contains 16 residues. Germline V lookup: CDR1 SGDLS, CDR2 YYNGEE. Written as DNA, the CDR3 is TGTGCCAGCAGCGTAGGATCAGGGGGCAGGGACAATGAGCAGTTCTTC. Protein sequence: CASSVGSGGRDNEQFF.

The genes are TRBV2 and TRBJ2-7; 11 nucleotides line up with TRBD1. The CDR3 has 16 residues. The germline gives CDR1 SNHLY, CDR2 FYNNEI. J lost 0 bases, V lost 8 bases, and 9 bases had no gene match. CDR3 loop: CASWGTGGSSSYEQYF. Here the CDR3 DNA reads TGTGCCAGCTGGGGGACAGGGGGATCGAGCTCCTACGAGCAGTACTTC.

The chain employs TRBV20-1 and TRBJ1-5; D not certain. This CDR3 is built from 14 residues. CDR1 is DFQATT and CDR2 is SNEGSKA in the germline V gene (reference sequence). Deletions cut 4 bases from V and 3 bases from J, with 13 bases between. The CDR3 DNA reads as TGCAGTGCTACCGTTGGAGGCGTCAATCAGCCCCAGCATTTT. This encodes CSATVGGVNQPQHF.

The chain carries TRBV30 and TRBJ2-1; D is possibly TRBD1 (6 bases). This CDR3 contains 13 residues. Germline values: CDR1 GTSNPN, CDR2 SVGIG (reference sequence). Trimming stripped 8 bases from V and 7 bases from J, with 18 bases between. The CDR3 loop reads CALARGFGNEQFF. The CDR3 DNA sequence: TGTGCCCTGGCTAGGGGGTTTGGGAATGAGCAGTTCTTC.

This clonotype appeared a single time. The chain combines TRBV28 with TRBJ2-7; 8 positions match TRBD2. V shed 1 base and J 6 bases; nucleotides not matched to a gene: 8. The CDR3 runs 15 residues. Germline values: CDR1 MDHEN, CDR2 SYDVKM. The CDR3 protein is CASSLLRSGGSEQYF. The CDR3 bases are TGTGCCAGCAGTTTATTGAGGAGCGGGGGAAGCGAGCAGTACTTC.

The rearrangement joins TRBV9 to TRBJ2-1; D is uncertain. The CDR3 sequence is 13 residues long. The germline CDR1 and CDR2 sequences are SGDLS and YYNGEE. V was clipped by 6 bases and J by 6 bases, with 13 bases between them. CDR3 residues: CASNPDAFNEQFF. CDR3 DNA sequence: TGTGCCAGCAACCCGGACGCATTCAATGAGCAGTTCTTC.

This sequence joins TRBV6-6 and TRBJ2-1, with TRBD2 matching 9 bases. The germline CDR1 and CDR2 sequences are MNHNY and SVGAGI (reference sequence). This CDR3 comprises 12 residues. V was clipped by 7 bases and J by 10 bases; unmatched bases: 5. CDR3 region: CASTSGKWEQFF. DNA of the CDR3: TGTGCCAGCACTAGCGGGAAGTGGGAGCAGTTCTTC.

V usage is TRBV13 and J usage is TRBJ1-1; D might be TRBD1 (5 bases). In germline, CDR1 is PRHDT, CDR2 FYEKMQ (reference sequence). Trimming removed 5 bases at V and 5 bases at J, with 9 bases between. The CDR3 length is 12 residues. The CDR3 here is CASSPGRTEAFF. In DNA, the CDR3 is TGTGCCAGCAGCCCAGGGAGGACTGAAGCTTTCTTT.

V is TRBV30 and J is TRBJ1-6; D is undetermined. V was clipped by 1 base and J by 8 bases, with 9 bases between them. The CDR3 extends over 13 amino acids. Germline V gene sequence: CDR1 GTSNPN, CDR2 SVGIG (reference sequence). CDR3 sequence reads: CAWSEAAHSPLHF. CDR3 DNA sequence: TGTGCCTGGAGTGAAGCGGCCCATTCACCCCTCCACTTT.

The rearrangement joins TRBV29-1 to TRBJ2-3, with D tentatively TRBD1 (6 bases). V lost 3 bases to trimming and J lost 4 bases, with 11 bases between them. Germline lookup yields CDR1 SQVTM and CDR2 ANQGSEA. The CDR3 is 13 residues long. The CDR3 DNA follows: TGCAGCGTTGAGTCAGGGGAATCAGATACGCAGTATTTT. Translated: CSVESGESDTQYF.

This clonotype was found once. The V and J genes are TRBV20-1 and TRBJ2-1; D is possibly TRBD1 (5 bases). Looked up from germline, CDR1 is DFQATT and CDR2 is SNEGSKA (reference sequence). The CDR3 spans 14 residues. The ends were cut back, 0 bases at V and 8 bases at J, with 14 bases in the middle. Here the CDR3 DNA reads TGCAGTGCTAGAGATAGGACATCTGGTGATGAGCAGTTCTTC. It specifies CSARDRTSGDEQFF.

The chain carries TRBV6-5 and TRBJ2-7; no firm D call. The CDR3 has 14 residues. Trimming cost V 7 bases and J 0 bases, with 13 bases left between them. CDR1 is MNHEY, CDR2 SVGAGI, per germline. CDR3 amino acids: CASNLGFGSYEQYF. CDR3 sequence (DNA): TGTGCCAGCAACCTAGGGTTTGGCTCCTACGAGCAGTACTTC.

V is TRBV19 and J is TRBJ1-6; D is unresolved. This CDR3 comprises 14 residues. The germline V gene encodes CDR1 LNHDA and CDR2 SQIVND (reference sequence). Trimming took 6 bases from V and 4 from J, leaving 10 bases between them. CDR3 in amino acids: CASSGSAYNSPLHF. The CDR3 DNA sequence: TGTGCCAGTAGCGGGTCAGCGTATAATTCACCCCTCCACTTT.

V and J are TRBV29-1 and TRBJ2-6, with D uncertain. The CDR3 contains 16 residues. Germline CDR1 SQVTM, CDR2 ANQGSEA. V dropped 5 bases and J dropped 0 bases, with 14 bases sitting between them. The CDR3 DNA sequence: TGCAGCGTTTATCAGGAGAGGAGCTCTGGGGCCAACGTCCTGACTTTC. This translates into CSVYQERSSGANVLTF.

This clonotype was seen only a few times. The chain employs TRBV20-1 and TRBJ1-2; D gene uncertain. Germline CDR1 DFQATT, CDR2 SNEGSKA (reference sequence). This CDR3 region has 13 residues. V shed 1 base and J shed 4 bases, with 10 bases lying between them. The CDR3, as DNA: TGCAGTGCTAGAGGACGGGGAAGCTATGGCTACACCTTC. Translation: CSARGRGSYGYTF.

V is TRBV20-1 and J is TRBJ1-4; TRBD1 matches 7 bases. In germline, CDR1 is DFQATT, CDR2 SNEGSKA (reference sequence). V shed 0 bases, J shed 6 bases, and the junction held 7 bases outside the gene matches. The length of the CDR3 is 15 residues. CDR3 coding DNA: TGCAGTGCTAGAGATTCGACCGGGACAGATGAAAAACTGTTTTTT. Protein: CSARDSTGTDEKLFF.

The genes are TRBV12-5 and TRBJ2-1; 9 positions agree with TRBD2. Germline V gene sequence: CDR1 LGHNT, CDR2 FRNRAP. The CDR3 totals 16 residues. V shed 0 bases and J 8 bases; nucleotides not matched to a gene: 8. The chain's CDR3 is CASGLVPRGGLDEQFF. As DNA, the CDR3 is TGTGCTAGTGGTTTGGTACCGCGGGGGGGCTTGGATGAGCAGTTCTTC.

CDR3 sequence reads: CASSSGAEQETQYF. CDR3 DNA sequence: TGTGCCAGCAGCTCGGGGGCGGAGCAAGAGACCCAGTACTTC. The V call is TRBV13, the J call TRBJ2-5, with D perhaps being TRBD1 or TRBD2 (6 bases each). V lost 4 bases and J lost 2, with 11 bases in between. The CDR3 consists of 14 residues. Per the germline V gene, CDR1 is PRHDT and CDR2 is FYEKMQ (reference sequence).

This sequence joins TRBV20-1 and TRBJ1-2; perhaps TRBD1 as D (5 bases). This CDR3 has 13 amino acids. V gave up 6 bases and J gave up 2 bases, with 13 bases separating them. The germline V gene encodes CDR1 DFQATT and CDR2 SNEGSKA (reference sequence). This CDR3 reads CSASGAYNYGYTF. CDR3 DNA sequence: TGCAGTGCAAGCGGGGCATACAACTATGGCTACACCTTC.

This rearrangement joins TRBV19 to TRBJ2-4; 7 bases match TRBD1. Looked up from germline, CDR1 is LNHDA and CDR2 is SQIVND (reference sequence). This CDR3 is 14 amino acids long. Germline trimming cut 6 bases from V and 2 bases from J; bases unmatched to any gene: 4. The CDR3 region is CASRKQGTKNIQYF. The CDR3 DNA follows: TGTGCCAGTAGAAAACAGGGGACCAAAAACATTCAGTACTTC.

The genes are TRBV30 and TRBJ1-2; 8 bases fit TRBD1. The CDR3 length is 15 residues. The J segment lost 4 bases and the V segment lost 0 bases, leaving 7 bases of the junction unmatched. Germline CDR1 and CDR2: GTSNPN and SVGIG (reference sequence). The CDR3 is CAWSVGTGFIYGYTF. The CDR3 DNA follows: TGTGCCTGGAGTGTTGGGACAGGTTTTATCTATGGCTACACCTTC.

Written as DNA, the CDR3 is TGCAGCGTTGAAGATATTTTTGGGCGGGGGGAAGCCTACAATGAGCAGTTCTTC. Residues: CSVEDIFGRGEAYNEQFF. The chain carries TRBV29-1 and TRBJ2-1; 8 bases line up with TRBD2. The V segment lost 0 bases and the J segment 2 bases; nucleotides outside the gene matches: 12. Germline V CDR1 and CDR2: SQVTM, ANQGSEA. The CDR3 spans 18 residues.

V usage is TRBV27 and J usage is TRBJ1-1; 9 positions match TRBD1. Trimming removed 6 bases from V and 1 base from J; junction bases left unmatched: 9. The germline V gene encodes CDR1 MNHEY and CDR2 SMNVEV (reference sequence). The CDR3 is made up of 16 amino acids. The DNA for the CDR3 is TGTGCCAGCAGGGGCGGACAGGGGTTGAGGAACACTGAAGCTTTCTTT. Translating it yields CASRGGQGLRNTEAFF.